This passage covers 3 T cell receptor beta chains from one sample sequenced in a study of shared clonotypes between healthy human individuals. Clones were read by immunoSEQ multiplex PCR, and TCRdb kept only the in-frame ones, dropping some. The profile covers about 2.4 million clones, with 90% to 95% appearing a single time and roughly 0.13% taken by the ten largest. Material: naive CD4+ T cells sorted from blood. Subset denoted: CD45RA+ positively selected. The origin of the receptors is a man aged 18 to 30 in good health.

CDR3 nucleotides: TGTGCCAGCAGCTTCCCCCCTTCAGGACACCGGGGTCAAATGTACGAGCAGTACTTC. This gives the protein CASSFPPSGHRGQMYEQYF. The genes are TRBV11-2 and TRBJ2-7; D is tentatively TRBD1 or TRBD2 (5 bases each). The germline CDR1 and CDR2 sequences are SGHAT and FQNNGV. The ends were cut back, 3 bases at V and 4 bases at J, with 28 bases in the middle. CDR3 size: 19 residues.

The chain links TRBV25-1 to TRBJ1-6; the D gene is possibly TRBD1 (5 bases). The germline V and J ends were trimmed by 5 bases and 5 bases, with 19 bases remaining between them. This CDR3 comprises 17 residues. From germline, CDR1 is MGHDK and CDR2 SYGVNS. The CDR3 is CASSTLGAGLHNSPLHF. CDR3 nucleotides: TGTGCCAGCAGTACCCTCGGAGCGGGGCTCCATAATTCACCCCTCCACTTT.

The V call is TRBV6-5, the J call TRBJ1-5; D may be TRBD1 (5 bases). The germline gives CDR1 MNHEY, CDR2 SVGAGI. The CDR3 sequence is 14 residues long. V lost 8 bases to trimming and J lost 1 base, with 12 bases between them. The CDR3 DNA is TGTGCCAGCTCAGGGTCTGTAAGCAATCAGCCCCAGCATTTT. Its protein is CASSGSVSNQPQHF.